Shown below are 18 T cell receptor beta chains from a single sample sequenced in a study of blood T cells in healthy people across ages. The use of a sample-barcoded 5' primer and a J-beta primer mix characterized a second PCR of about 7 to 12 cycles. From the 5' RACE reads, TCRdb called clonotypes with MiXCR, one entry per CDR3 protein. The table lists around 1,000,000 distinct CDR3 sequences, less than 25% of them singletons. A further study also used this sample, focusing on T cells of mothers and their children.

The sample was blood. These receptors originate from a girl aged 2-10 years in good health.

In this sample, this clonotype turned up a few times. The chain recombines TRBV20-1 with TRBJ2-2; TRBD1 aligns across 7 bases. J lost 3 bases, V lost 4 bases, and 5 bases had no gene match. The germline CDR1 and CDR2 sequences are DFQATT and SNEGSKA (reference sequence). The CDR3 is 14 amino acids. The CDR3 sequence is CSATRTGHTGELFF. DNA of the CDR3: TGCAGTGCTACCAGGACAGGTCACACCGGGGAGCTGTTTTTT.

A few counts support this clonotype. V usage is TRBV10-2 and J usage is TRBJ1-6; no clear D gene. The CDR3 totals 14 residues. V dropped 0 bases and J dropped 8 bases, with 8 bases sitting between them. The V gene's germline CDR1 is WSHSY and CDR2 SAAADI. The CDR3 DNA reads TGCGCCAGCAGTGAGTCTCTGGGCGATTCACCCCTCCACTTT. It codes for CASSESLGDSPLHF.

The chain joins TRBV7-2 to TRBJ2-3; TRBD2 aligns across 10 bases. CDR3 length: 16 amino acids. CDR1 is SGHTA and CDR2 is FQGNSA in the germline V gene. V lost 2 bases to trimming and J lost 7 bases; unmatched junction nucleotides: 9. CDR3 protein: CASSLISGTSVNTQYF. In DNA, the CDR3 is TGTGCCAGCAGCTTAATTTCTGGGACTAGCGTTAATACGCAGTATTTT. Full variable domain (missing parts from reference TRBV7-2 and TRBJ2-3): GAGVSQSPSNKVTEKGKDVELRCDPISGHTALYWYRQSLGQGLEFLIYFQGNSAPDKSGLPSDRFSAERTGGSVSTLTIQRTQQEDSAVYLCASSLISGTSVNTQYFGPGTRLTVL.

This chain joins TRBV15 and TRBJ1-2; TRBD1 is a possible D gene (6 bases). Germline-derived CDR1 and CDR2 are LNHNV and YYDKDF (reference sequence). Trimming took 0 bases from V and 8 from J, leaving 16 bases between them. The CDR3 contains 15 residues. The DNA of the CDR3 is TGTGCCACCAGCAGAGATTACGGGGAAGGGGGAGGCTACACCTTC. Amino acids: CATSRDYGEGGGYTF.

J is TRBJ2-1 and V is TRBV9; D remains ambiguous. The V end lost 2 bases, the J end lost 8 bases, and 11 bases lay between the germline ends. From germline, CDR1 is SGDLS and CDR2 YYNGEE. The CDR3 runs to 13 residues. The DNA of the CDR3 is TGTGCCAGCAGCGTTTTAGGTATGGATGAGCAGTTCTTC. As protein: CASSVLGMDEQFF.

CDR3 in DNA: TGTGCCACCAGTGATATGGGGGGGACCGGGGAGCTGTTTTTT. As protein: CATSDMGGTGELFF. The gene calls are TRBV24-1 and TRBJ2-2; 7 bases fit TRBD2. Germline V gives CDR1 KGHDR, CDR2 SFDVKD. The CDR3 runs 14 residues. V shed 3 bases, J shed 5 bases, and the junction held 2 bases outside the gene matches.

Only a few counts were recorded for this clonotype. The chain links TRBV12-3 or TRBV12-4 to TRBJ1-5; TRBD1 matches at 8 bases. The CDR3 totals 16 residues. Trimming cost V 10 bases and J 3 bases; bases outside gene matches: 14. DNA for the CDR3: TGTGCCACCGCCTTTCTTCCGGGACAGGACAATCAGCCCCAGCATTTT. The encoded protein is CATAFLPGQDNQPQHF.

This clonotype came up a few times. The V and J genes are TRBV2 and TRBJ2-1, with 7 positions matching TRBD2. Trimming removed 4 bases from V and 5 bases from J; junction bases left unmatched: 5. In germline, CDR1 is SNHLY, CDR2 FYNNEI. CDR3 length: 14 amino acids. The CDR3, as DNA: TGTGCCAGCAGTGCGGGACTATTGAACAATGAGCAGTTCTTC. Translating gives CASSAGLLNNEQFF.

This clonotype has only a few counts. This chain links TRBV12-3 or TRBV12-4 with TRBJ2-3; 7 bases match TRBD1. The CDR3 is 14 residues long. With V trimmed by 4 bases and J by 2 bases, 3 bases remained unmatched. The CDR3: CASSSTGYTDTQYF. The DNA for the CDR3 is TGTGCCAGCAGTTCGACAGGGTACACAGATACGCAGTATTTT.

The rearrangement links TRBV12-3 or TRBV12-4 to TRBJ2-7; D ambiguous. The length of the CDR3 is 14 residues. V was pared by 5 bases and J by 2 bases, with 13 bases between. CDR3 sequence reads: CASSPGRSPYEQYF. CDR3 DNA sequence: TGTGCCAGCAGTCCTGGACGGAGCCCCTACGAGCAGTACTTC.

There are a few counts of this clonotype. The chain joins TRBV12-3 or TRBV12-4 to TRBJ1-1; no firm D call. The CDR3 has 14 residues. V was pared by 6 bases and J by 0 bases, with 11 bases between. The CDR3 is CASRWVSVNTEAFF. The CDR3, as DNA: TGTGCCAGCAGATGGGTGTCGGTGAACACTGAAGCTTTCTTT.

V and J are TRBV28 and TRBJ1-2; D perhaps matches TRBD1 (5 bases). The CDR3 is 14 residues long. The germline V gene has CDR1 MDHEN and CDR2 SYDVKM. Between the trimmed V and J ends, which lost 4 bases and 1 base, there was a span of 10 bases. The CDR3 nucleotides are TGTGCCAGCAGTTACCGGGACCTTAACTATGGCTACACCTTC. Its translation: CASSYRDLNYGYTF.

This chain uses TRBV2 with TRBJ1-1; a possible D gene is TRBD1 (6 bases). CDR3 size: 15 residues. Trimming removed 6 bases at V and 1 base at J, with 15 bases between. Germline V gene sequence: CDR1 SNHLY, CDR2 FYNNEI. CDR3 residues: CASRDPGGRNTEAFF. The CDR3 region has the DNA TGTGCCAGCAGGGACCCTGGGGGGCGGAACACTGAAGCTTTCTTT.

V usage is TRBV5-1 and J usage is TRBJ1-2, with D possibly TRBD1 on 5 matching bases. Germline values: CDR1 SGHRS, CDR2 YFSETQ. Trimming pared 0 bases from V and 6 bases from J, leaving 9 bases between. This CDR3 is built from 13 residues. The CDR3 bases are TGCGCCAGCAGCTTGGGACAGATGAATGGCTACACCTTC. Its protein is CASSLGQMNGYTF.

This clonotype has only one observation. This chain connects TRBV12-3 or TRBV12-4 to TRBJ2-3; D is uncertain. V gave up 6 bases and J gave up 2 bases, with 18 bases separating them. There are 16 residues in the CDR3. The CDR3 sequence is CASSSLRGTATDTQYF. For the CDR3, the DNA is TGTGCCAGCAGCTCCCTGAGAGGAACGGCCACAGATACGCAGTATTTT.

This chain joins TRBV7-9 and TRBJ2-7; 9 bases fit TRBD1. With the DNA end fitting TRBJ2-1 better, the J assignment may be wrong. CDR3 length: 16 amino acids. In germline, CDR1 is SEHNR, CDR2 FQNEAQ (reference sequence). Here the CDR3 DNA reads TGTGCCAGCAGCGTACTGGGGACAGGGATAGGTAATGAGCAGTTCTTC. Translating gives CASSVLGTGIGNEQFF.

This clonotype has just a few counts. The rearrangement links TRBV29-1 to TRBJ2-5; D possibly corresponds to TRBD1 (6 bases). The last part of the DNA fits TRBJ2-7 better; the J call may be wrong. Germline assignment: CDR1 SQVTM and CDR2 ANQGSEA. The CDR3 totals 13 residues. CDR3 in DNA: TGCAGCGTTCGACATACAGGGAGCTACGAGCAGTACTTC. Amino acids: CSVRHTGSYEQYF.

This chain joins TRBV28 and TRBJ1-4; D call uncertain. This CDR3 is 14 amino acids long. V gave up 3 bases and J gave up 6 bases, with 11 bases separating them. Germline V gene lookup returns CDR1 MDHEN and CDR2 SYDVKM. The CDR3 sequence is CASSFPGGDEKLFF. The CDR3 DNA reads TGTGCCAGCAGTTTCCCCGGCGGGGATGAAAAACTGTTTTTT.